A selection of T cell receptor beta chains follows, all from one sample in a study of OX40 agonist ivuxolimab in advanced cancers. Sequencing was performed with immunoSEQ multiplex PCR; in TCRdb, only in-frame clones are kept and a portion is missing. The data hold more than 80,000 clones, with more than 70% observed a single time. The sample here was CD4+ or CD8+ T cells sorted from blood, taken in a trial of the OX40 agonist ivuxolimab. All receptors come from an adult with an advanced solid tumor such as melanoma, head and neck, liver or kidney cancer. The CDR3 runs from the conserved cysteine through the conserved F or W. Fields, in order: CDR3 length, V gene, CDR3 protein.

cdr3_length: 15; v_call: TRBV7-8; cdr3_aa: CASSRSGGAIGELFF
cdr3_length: 14; v_call: TRBV27; cdr3_aa: CASRPTGGLNIQYF
cdr3_length: 16; v_call: TRBV6-5; cdr3_aa: CASSFSQGSPSYEQYF
cdr3_length: 14; v_call: TRBV11-2; cdr3_aa: CASSLAGGYNEQFF
cdr3_length: 13; v_call: TRBV7-9; cdr3_aa: CASSLDRVETQYF
cdr3_length: 16; v_call: TRBV7-2; cdr3_aa: CASSRTGDRGQGGYTF
cdr3_length: 13; v_call: TRBV7-9; cdr3_aa: CASSRQANQPQHF
cdr3_length: 12; v_call: TRBV29-1; cdr3_aa: CSVEVTGDEQYF
cdr3_length: 19; v_call: TRBV7-8; cdr3_aa: CASSPRTSGGQSSYNEQFF
cdr3_length: 11; v_call: TRBV2; cdr3_aa: CASSVAGQGSF
cdr3_length: 14; v_call: TRBV30; cdr3_aa: CAWRALGGADGYTF
cdr3_length: 15; v_call: TRBV18; cdr3_aa: CASSTGTGLYNEQFF
cdr3_length: 16; v_call: TRBV6-1; cdr3_aa: CASSERQGLLNTEAFF
cdr3_length: 13; v_call: TRBV30; cdr3_aa: CAWSEQVPYGYTF
cdr3_length: 14; v_call: TRBV6-1; cdr3_aa: CASSPGLVREKLFF
cdr3_length: 14; v_call: TRBV18; cdr3_aa: CASSPGTGYNEQFF
cdr3_length: 15; v_call: TRBV30; cdr3_aa: CAWSAKTAGREKLFF
cdr3_length: 13; v_call: TRBV11-3; cdr3_aa: CASSLAEGRTQYF
cdr3_length: 13; v_call: TRBV29-1; cdr3_aa: CSVDRGPGNTIYF
cdr3_length: 15; v_call: TRBV30; cdr3_aa: CAWSVPGQGRYGYTF
cdr3_length: 15; v_call: TRBV19; cdr3_aa: CASRGGDTYNSPLHF
cdr3_length: 13; v_call: TRBV19; cdr3_aa: CASSRKQEYEQYF
cdr3_length: 14; v_call: TRBV18; cdr3_aa: CASSRGTSGNEQFF
cdr3_length: 14; v_call: TRBV27; cdr3_aa: CASSLVRGSDTQYF
cdr3_length: 13; v_call: TRBV18; cdr3_aa: CASSPMASVEQFF
cdr3_length: 13; v_call: TRBV18; cdr3_aa: CASSLQVPGELFF
cdr3_length: 14; v_call: TRBV25-1; cdr3_aa: CASSRGSGANVLTF
cdr3_length: 18; v_call: TRBV5-6; cdr3_aa: CASSLVGLAGGSTDTQYF
cdr3_length: 16; v_call: TRBV5-4; cdr3_aa: CASSAEGRETSGEQYF
cdr3_length: 13; v_call: TRBV7-2; cdr3_aa: CASSLVKDQPQHF
cdr3_length: 15; v_call: TRBV30; cdr3_aa: CAWSNPGTGTYEQYF
cdr3_length: 17; v_call: TRBV30; cdr3_aa: CAWRGRPGASGAGELFF
cdr3_length: 14; v_call: TRBV7-8; cdr3_aa: CASSRDDRRYGYTF
cdr3_length: 11; v_call: TRBV10-3; cdr3_aa: CAISGGGEQYF
cdr3_length: 11; v_call: TRBV7-9; cdr3_aa: CASSVVAELFF
cdr3_length: 15; v_call: TRBV9; cdr3_aa: CASSVDIANTGELFF
cdr3_length: 14; v_call: TRBV4-1; cdr3_aa: CASSQRSQYTEAFF
cdr3_length: 12; v_call: TRBV9; cdr3_aa: CASSPYTDTQYF
cdr3_length: 13; v_call: TRBV6-5; cdr3_aa: CASTRSVGYGYTF
cdr3_length: 16; v_call: TRBV18; cdr3_aa: CASSLGISGARETQYF